A single count supports the clone carrying this T cell receptor (beta chain). This entry belongs to a study of blood T cell repertoires in COVID-19. Turning to the study itself: Sources were T cells, B-cell-depleted T cells, or PBMCs; the material itself was cDNA or gDNA.

The CDR3 loop spans 14 amino acids. V lost 2 bases and J lost 3, with 10 bases in between. Germline CDR1 and CDR2: MNHNY and SVGAGI (reference sequence). The protocol was immunoSEQ multiplex PCR, while the TCRdb copy is restricted to in-frame clones and leaves out a portion. This sample has roughly 180,000 clones, with roughly 80% found just once. The specimen was PBMCs or T cells enriched from blood (not recorded which). The clonotype was recovered from a woman aged 40 to 49 with acute COVID-19. V is TRBV6-6 and J is TRBJ1-2; no clear D. CDR3 region: CASSYPEVYYGYTF. CDR3 DNA sequence: TGTGCCAGCAGTTACCCAGAAGTTTACTATGGCTACACCTTC.